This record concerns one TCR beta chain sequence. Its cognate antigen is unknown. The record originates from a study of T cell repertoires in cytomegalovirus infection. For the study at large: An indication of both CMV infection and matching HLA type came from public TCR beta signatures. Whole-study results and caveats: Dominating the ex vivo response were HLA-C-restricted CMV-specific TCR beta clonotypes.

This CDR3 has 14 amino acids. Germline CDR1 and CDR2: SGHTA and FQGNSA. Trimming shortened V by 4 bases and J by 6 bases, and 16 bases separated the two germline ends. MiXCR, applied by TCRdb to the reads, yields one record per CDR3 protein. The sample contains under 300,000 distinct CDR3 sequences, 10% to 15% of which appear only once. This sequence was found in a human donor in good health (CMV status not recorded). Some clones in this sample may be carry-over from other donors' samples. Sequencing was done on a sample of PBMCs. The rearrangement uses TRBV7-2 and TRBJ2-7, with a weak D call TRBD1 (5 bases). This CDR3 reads CASSSQGPDGEQYF. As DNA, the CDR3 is TGTGCCAGCAGCTCCCAGGGCCCCGACGGCGAGCAGTACTTC. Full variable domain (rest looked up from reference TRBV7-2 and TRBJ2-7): GAGVSQSPSNKVTEKGKDVELRCDPISGHTALYWYRQSLGQGLEFLIYFQGNSAPDKSGLPSDRFSAERTGGSVSTLTIQRTQQEDSAVYLCASSSQGPDGEQYFGPGTRLTVT.